The T cell receptor beta chain described here comes from a study of blood T cell repertoires in COVID-19. Profiled with immunoSEQ multiplex PCR; TCRdb holds only in-frame clones, not every one. The table records about 320,000 clones, 65% to 85% of them present only once. This TCR was recovered from a woman aged 50 to 60 with acute or convalescent COVID-19. Sequenced: peripheral blood.

DNA for the CDR3: TGCAGCGTTTGGCGGCGTCGGAATTCACCCCTCCACTTT. This gives the protein CSVWRRRNSPLHF. The rearrangement joins TRBV29-1 to TRBJ1-6; D call uncertain. CDR1 is SQVTM, CDR2 ANQGSEA, per germline. The CDR3 contains 13 residues. V was trimmed by 5 bases and J by 7 bases, leaving 12 bases between them.